This is a list of T cell receptor beta chains from one sample in a study of blood T cell repertoires in COVID-19. The assay was immunoSEQ multiplex PCR, and TCRdb's table has in-frame clones only and misses some. Counted here are 95,000 to 110,000 clones, roughly 90% occurring once; the ten biggest clones make up approximately 17%. Sequenced material: peripheral blood. The receptors were sampled from a woman over 75 in a cohort sampled during active COVID-19. The CDR3 runs from the conserved cysteine through the conserved F or W.

v_call cdr3_aa
TRBV4-2 CASSPGHTNQPQHF
TRBV18 CASSPPQDYLRRETQYF
TRBV7-2 CASTPGNSPLHF
TRBV5-1 CASSLVATGVEGYTF
TRBV2 CASSLLPLGTGVSYEQYF
TRBV7-9 CATGDRGHQPQHF
TRBV11-2 CASSHSGGSSYNEQFF
TRBV19 CASRGRAGGNIQYF
TRBV6-5 CASKTEFSGNTIYF
TRBV3-1/TRBV3-2 CASSQQRKISYNEQFF
TRBV2 CASNEEAKNIQYF
TRBV4-1 CASSQAAYGQAIVYTF
TRBV7-9 CASSKGQLLENTEAFF
TRBV5-1 CASSLTADSNQPQHF
TRBV3-1/TRBV3-2 CASSNRENDEKLFF
TRBV24-1 CATSDLRGGGRTQYF
TRBV28 CASSPGQLGQPQHF
TRBV12-3/TRBV12-4 CASSPPSGEQYF
TRBV5-1 CASNDRLSSYNEQFF
TRBV9 CASSVDVAGRHTDTQYF
TRBV11-1 CASSIPAGPRLYF
TRBV5-5 CASSSNRGTYGYTF
TRBV2 CASSEEGLPLYEQYF
TRBV27 CASSLVTGGIWNTGELFF
TRBV9 CASSLGEFVSEKNTEAFF
TRBV18 CASSSLSSGANVLTF
TRBV5-4 CASSPSGSSYNEQFF
TRBV29-1 CSAVLRGGGNTEAFF
TRBV13 CASSLAGVTGELFF
TRBV6-2/TRBV6-3 CASSYSTREGWTGELFF
TRBV10-1 CASQGFVTGELFF
TRBV30 CAWGRDFGTDTQYF
TRBV12-5 CASGPGTGGYNEQFF
TRBV10-2 CASSDSSSGSTDTQYF
TRBV6-1 CASSEYVWGHSNQPQHF
TRBV5-1 CASSLSSSGDTQYF
TRBV5-4 CASSLTSGPLGETQYF
TRBV10-2 CASSYYGGTEAFF
TRBV4-1 CASSQVGTATDTQYF
TRBV19 CASSIWALGQARGYTF
TRBV2 CASSEAMRASGELFF
TRBV6-2/TRBV6-3 CASSSSGEGYNEQFF
TRBV20-1 CSASHLAGSSYNEQFF
TRBV28 CASRLGDRGNSPLHF
TRBV3-1/TRBV3-2 CASSQGGPLNYGYTF
TRBV7-2 CASSYSSTLNTEAFF
TRBV29-1 CSVEAAGGYEQYF
TRBV5-1 CASRRQGTNTEAFF
TRBV25-1 CASSDRGGGNQPQHF
TRBV18 CASSPRQGEETQYF
TRBV24-1 CATSAGGGSATF
TRBV7-3 CASSLLGSGSYNEQFF
TRBV5-1 CASSLAQGSNEQFF
TRBV7-9 CASSFTGSNEKLFF
TRBV7-2 CASSLGLIRDGELFF